The 20 T cell receptor beta chains below were found in one sample sequenced in a study of T-cell reconstitution after alpha-beta-depleted transplantation in children. The authors prepared the TCRbeta library with unique molecular identifiers. Each CDR3 protein is one row after TCRdb ran MiXCR on the PCR reads. The sample lists under 750,000 distinct CDR3 sequences, roughly 23% occurring once. Sample: PBMCs, mostly from graft donor cells, taken 360 days after TCRalphabeta/CD19-depleted stem cell transplant. All receptors derive from a boy younger than two who had a stem cell transplant for acute myeloid leukemia, so the T cells may come from the graft donor.

This clonotype occurred a few times. The genes are TRBV20-1 and TRBJ2-1; D possibly uses TRBD1 or TRBD2 (6 bases each). CDR3 size: 15 residues. The germline CDR1 and CDR2 sequences are DFQATT and SNEGSKA (reference sequence). V was trimmed by 0 bases and J by 9 bases, leaving 18 bases between them. The CDR3: CSARDRGPKGGEQFF. CDR3 bases: TGCAGTGCTAGAGATCGAGGCCCGAAGGGGGGTGAGCAGTTCTTC.

This clonotype has more than one count but fewer than ten. V is TRBV4-3 and J is TRBJ2-3; D might be TRBD1 (5 bases). CDR3 length equals 16 residues. Germline V gene data show CDR1 as LGHNA and CDR2 as YSLEER. Trimming removed 1 base at V and 0 bases at J, with 11 bases between. The CDR3: CASSQAGLGSTDTQYF. The CDR3 DNA sequence: TGCGCCAGCAGCCAAGCAGGGTTAGGGAGCACAGATACGCAGTATTTT.

The gene calls are TRBV5-6 and TRBJ1-2; maybe TRBD1 (6 bases). With 0 bases removed from V and 4 bases from J, the gap between germline ends came to 10 bases. CDR1 and CDR2 (germline): SGHDT, YYEEEE. CDR3 length: 14 amino acids. CDR3 residues: CASSLVGASYGYTF. CDR3 coding DNA: TGTGCCAGCAGCTTGGTGGGGGCATCCTATGGCTACACCTTC.

In this sample, this clonotype turned up a few times. The V and J genes are TRBV5-1 and TRBJ2-2; 7 nucleotides align to TRBD1. J was trimmed by 4 bases and V by 4 bases; bases with no gene match: 10. The CDR3 contains 16 residues. Germline V gives CDR1 SGHRS, CDR2 YFSETQ. This CDR3 reads CASSGPGQPFTGELFF. The DNA of the CDR3 is TGCGCCAGCAGCGGACCGGGACAGCCTTTCACCGGGGAGCTGTTTTTT.

The chain carries TRBV7-6 and TRBJ2-2, with unresolved D. Trimming left V 6 bases short and J 1 base short, with 12 bases between. The CDR3 length is 15 residues. Germline V lookup: CDR1 SGHVS, CDR2 FNYEAQ. CDR3 coding DNA: TGTGCCAGCAGATCAGGATCCGTGAACACCGGGGAGCTGTTTTTT. Amino acids: CASRSGSVNTGELFF.

This clonotype turned up a few times. The J gene is TRBJ1-1, the V gene TRBV12-3 or TRBV12-4, with 8 nucleotides matching TRBD1. V shed 4 bases, J shed 8 bases, and the junction held 3 bases outside the gene matches. The CDR3 totals 12 residues. The chain's CDR3 is CASSSRDREAFF. The CDR3 DNA follows: TGTGCCAGCAGTTCCCGGGACAGGGAAGCTTTCTTT.

This clonotype appeared a few times. This chain links TRBV15 with TRBJ2-1; D is undetermined. The CDR3 sequence is 14 residues long. The V end was cut by 0 bases, the J end by 4 bases, with 7 bases between. Germline V gives CDR1 LNHNV, CDR2 YYDKDF (reference sequence). The CDR3 sequence is CATSRDASYNEQFF. In DNA form, the CDR3 reads TGTGCCACCAGCAGAGATGCGAGTTACAATGAGCAGTTCTTC.

This clonotype was picked up many times. CDR3 bases: TGTGCCAGCAGTTCCTGGGCGCCGGGCACAGATACGCAGTATTTT. Translating it yields CASSSWAPGTDTQYF. V usage is TRBV12-3 or TRBV12-4 and J usage is TRBJ2-3, with D uncertain. The CDR3 covers 15 residues. V was cut by 4 bases and J by 1 base, with 12 bases left in between.

V gene TRBV20-1 combines with J gene TRBJ1-2, with 10 positions matching TRBD1. This CDR3 region has 12 residues. V trimming: 5 bases; J trimming: 13 bases; junction bases outside the gene matches: 10. The germline gives CDR1 DFQATT, CDR2 SNEGSKA (reference sequence). The CDR3 spells CSAHDRGPWGTF. The CDR3 DNA is TGCAGTGCTCATGACAGGGGGCCTTGGGGCACCTTC.

This clonotype was detected only a few times. The rearrangement links TRBV18 to TRBJ2-3, with a tentative D call TRBD2 (5 bases). CDR3 length: 16 amino acids. CDR1 KGHSH and CDR2 LQKENI come from the germline V gene. V was cut by 5 bases and J by 0 bases, with 15 bases left in between. The CDR3 DNA follows: TGTGCCAGCTCAACCACTAGGTGGGGAAGCACAGATACGCAGTATTTT. Protein sequence: CASSTTRWGSTDTQYF. The entire variable domain, with the rest obtained from reference TRBV18 and TRBJ2-3, is as follows: NAGVMQNPRHLVRRRGQEARLRCSPMKGHSHVYWYRQLPEEGLKFMVYLQKENIIDESGMPKERFSAEFPKEGPSILRIQQVVRGDSAAYFCASSTTRWGSTDTQYFGPGTRLTVL.

The rearrangement uses TRBV24-1 and TRBJ2-1, with TRBD1 matching over 7 bases. The CDR3 extends over 14 amino acids. The germline V gene encodes CDR1 KGHDR and CDR2 SFDVKD. V trimming: 6 bases; J trimming: 5 bases; junction bases outside the gene matches: 6. The CDR3 is CATSRAGGNNEQFF. CDR3 nucleotides: TGTGCCACCAGTCGGGCAGGGGGTAACAATGAGCAGTTCTTC.

The table lists this clonotype with a few counts. The CDR3 spells CASSQATGDYGYTF. CDR3 sequence (DNA): TGCGCCAGCAGCCAAGCAACAGGGGACTATGGCTACACCTTC. The gene calls are TRBV4-3 and TRBJ1-2, with 7 positions matching TRBD1. Germline-derived CDR1 and CDR2 are LGHNA and YSLEER. The CDR3 covers 14 residues. Trimming at V came to 1 base and at J to 3 bases, leaving 2 bases not matched to a gene.

This clonotype was counted ten times or more. The V and J genes are TRBV6-5 and TRBJ1-6, with 7 bases aligning to TRBD1. CDR1 MNHEY and CDR2 SVGAGI come from the germline V gene. The V segment lost 2 bases and the J segment 9 bases; nucleotides outside the gene matches: 7. The CDR3 has 15 amino acids. DNA for the CDR3: TGTGCCAGCAGTTACCAGACAGGGAACGGTTCACCCCTCCACTTT. Amino acid sequence: CASSYQTGNGSPLHF.

The chain has TRBV20-1 and TRBJ2-3; TRBD2 is a possible D gene (5 bases). This CDR3 has 17 amino acids. Trimming removed 0 bases at V and 4 bases at J, with 20 bases between. Germline V gene sequence: CDR1 DFQATT, CDR2 SNEGSKA (reference sequence). In DNA form, the CDR3 reads TGCAGTGCTAGAGATCCCCCGGGAACAAACACAGCAGATACGCAGTATTTT. Its protein is CSARDPPGTNTADTQYF.

This clonotype appeared a few times. The CDR3 protein is CSASRTSGGQETQYF. The CDR3 DNA reads as TGCAGTGCTTCGAGGACTAGCGGGGGACAAGAGACCCAGTACTTC. The rearrangement uses TRBV20-1 and TRBJ2-5; 13 bases are a match to TRBD2. V lost 5 bases to trimming and J lost 2 bases; unmatched junction nucleotides: 5. From germline, CDR1 is DFQATT and CDR2 SNEGSKA (reference sequence). CDR3 length equals 15 residues.

The chain carries TRBV6-6 and TRBJ2-1; D not resolved. Trimming removed 7 bases from V and 4 bases from J, with 11 bases in between. This CDR3 is built from 13 residues. The germline V gene encodes CDR1 MNHNY and CDR2 SVGAGI (reference sequence). This CDR3 reads CASTPGTYNEQFF. The CDR3 DNA follows: TGTGCCAGCACCCCGGGCACTTACAATGAGCAGTTCTTC.

This clonotype was counted at least ten times. This chain links TRBV20-1 with TRBJ2-1, with D possibly TRBD2 on 6 matching bases. The CDR3 has 16 residues. Germline lookup yields CDR1 DFQATT and CDR2 SNEGSKA (reference sequence). The V end was cut by 6 bases, the J end by 7 bases, with 25 bases between. The CDR3 protein is CSATSVGFVGGNEQFF. The CDR3 nucleotides are TGCAGTGCCACCTCGGTCGGATTCGTTGGGGGGAATGAGCAGTTCTTC.

Only a few counts were recorded for this clonotype. V gene TRBV27 combines with J gene TRBJ2-1; D gene uncertain. Trimming removed 3 bases at V and 15 bases at J, with 18 bases between. Germline V gives CDR1 MNHEY, CDR2 SMNVEV (reference sequence). CDR3 size: 13 residues. The CDR3 spells CASSFIAETSPFF. The CDR3 DNA is TGTGCCAGCAGTTTTATTGCCGAAACGAGTCCGTTCTTC.

This clonotype was seen many times. The rearrangement joins TRBV7-6 to TRBJ2-3; 11 bases are shared with TRBD2. The germline CDR1 and CDR2 sequences are SGHVS and FNYEAQ. The CDR3 contains 15 residues. Unmatched junction bases numbered 4, after V lost 5 bases and J lost 3 bases. The CDR3 loop is CASSTTSGETDTQYF. The CDR3 DNA reads as TGTGCCAGCAGCACGACTAGCGGGGAAACAGATACGCAGTATTTT.

This clonotype has a handful of counts. The J gene is TRBJ2-5, the V gene TRBV28, with 11 bases that match TRBD2. CDR3 length: 16 residues. The V gene's germline CDR1 is MDHEN and CDR2 SYDVKM. J gave up 5 bases and V 3 bases, and 8 bases lay outside the gene matches. CDR3 loop: CASSLVTSGARETQYF. Written as DNA, the CDR3 is TGTGCCAGCAGTTTGGTGACTAGCGGGGCGAGGGAGACCCAGTACTTC.